This T cell receptor beta chain was identified in a study of OX40 agonist ivuxolimab in advanced cancers. This table comes from immunoSEQ multiplex PCR, and its TCRdb copy is limited to in-frame clones, with some not included. The data show 60,000 to 85,000 clones, roughly 94% seen once. The sample in question was CD4+ or CD8+ T cells sorted from blood, obtained in a trial of the OX40 agonist ivuxolimab. The receptor's source is an adult with an advanced solid tumor such as melanoma, head and neck, liver or kidney cancer.

CDR3 nucleotides: TGTGCCAGTACCCTCTTGGACAGGGTCCAGGATGAAGCTTTCTTT. Encoded protein: CASTLLDRVQDEAFF. The V gene is TRBV19, the J gene TRBJ1-1, with 8 bases fitting TRBD1. Germline V gene lookup returns CDR1 LNHDA and CDR2 SQIVND (reference sequence). The CDR3 is 15 amino acids. With 7 bases clipped from V and 7 bases from J, the junction kept 14 bases outside the gene matches.